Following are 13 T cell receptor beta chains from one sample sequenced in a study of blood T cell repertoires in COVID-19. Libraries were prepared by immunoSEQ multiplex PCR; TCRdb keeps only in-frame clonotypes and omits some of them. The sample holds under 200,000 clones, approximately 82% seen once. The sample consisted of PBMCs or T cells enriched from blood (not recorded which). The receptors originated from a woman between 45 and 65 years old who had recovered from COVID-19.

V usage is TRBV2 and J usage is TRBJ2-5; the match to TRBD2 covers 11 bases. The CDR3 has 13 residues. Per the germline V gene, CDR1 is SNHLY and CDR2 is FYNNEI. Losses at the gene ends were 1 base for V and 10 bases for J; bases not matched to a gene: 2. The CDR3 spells CASSEGGTSGQYF. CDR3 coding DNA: TGTGCCAGCAGTGAAGGTGGGACTAGCGGCCAGTACTTC.

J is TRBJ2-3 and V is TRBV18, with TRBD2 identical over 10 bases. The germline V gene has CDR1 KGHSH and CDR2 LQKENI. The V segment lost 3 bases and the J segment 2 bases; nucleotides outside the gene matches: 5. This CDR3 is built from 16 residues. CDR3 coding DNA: TGTGCCAGCTCACCGAGGACTAGCGGCCTCACAGATACGCAGTATTTT. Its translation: CASSPRTSGLTDTQYF.

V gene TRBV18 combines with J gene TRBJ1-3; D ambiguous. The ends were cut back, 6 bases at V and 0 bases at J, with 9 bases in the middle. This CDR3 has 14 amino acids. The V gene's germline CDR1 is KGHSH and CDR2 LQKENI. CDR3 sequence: CASSGVSSGNTIYF. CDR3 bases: TGTGCCAGCTCCGGGGTCAGCTCTGGAAACACCATATATTTT.

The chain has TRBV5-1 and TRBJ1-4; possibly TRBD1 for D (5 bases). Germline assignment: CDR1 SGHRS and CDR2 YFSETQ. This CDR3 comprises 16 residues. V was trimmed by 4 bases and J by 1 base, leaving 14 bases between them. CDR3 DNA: TGCGCCAGCAGCCTGGGGGTCGGGGGAACTAATGAAAAACTGTTTTTT. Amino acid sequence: CASSLGVGGTNEKLFF.

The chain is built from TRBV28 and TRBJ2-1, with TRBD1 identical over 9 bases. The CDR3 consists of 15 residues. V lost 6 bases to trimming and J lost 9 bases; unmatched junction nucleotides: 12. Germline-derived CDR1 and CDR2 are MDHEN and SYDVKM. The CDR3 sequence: CASSPGTGMSGEQFF. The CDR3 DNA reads TGTGCCAGCAGCCCCGGGACAGGGATGTCGGGTGAGCAGTTCTTC. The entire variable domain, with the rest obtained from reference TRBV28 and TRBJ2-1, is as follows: DVKVTQSSRYLVKRTGEKVFLECVQDMDHENMFWYRQDPGLGLRLIYFSYDVKMKEKGDIPEGYSVSREKKERFSLILESASTNQTSMYLCASSPGTGMSGEQFFGPGTRLTVL.

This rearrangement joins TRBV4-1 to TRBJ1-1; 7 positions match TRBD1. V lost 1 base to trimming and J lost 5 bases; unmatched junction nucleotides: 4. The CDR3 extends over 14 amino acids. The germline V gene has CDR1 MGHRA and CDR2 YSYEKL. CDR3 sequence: CASSQAQGWTEAFF. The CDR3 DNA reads TGCGCCAGCAGCCAAGCACAGGGGTGGACTGAAGCTTTCTTT.

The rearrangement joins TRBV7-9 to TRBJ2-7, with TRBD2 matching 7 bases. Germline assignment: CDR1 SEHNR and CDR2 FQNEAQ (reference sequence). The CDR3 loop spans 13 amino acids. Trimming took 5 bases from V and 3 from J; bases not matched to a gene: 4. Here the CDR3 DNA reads TGTGCCAGCAGCCTTCTAGCGGACTACGAGCAGTACGTC. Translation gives CASSLLADYEQYV.

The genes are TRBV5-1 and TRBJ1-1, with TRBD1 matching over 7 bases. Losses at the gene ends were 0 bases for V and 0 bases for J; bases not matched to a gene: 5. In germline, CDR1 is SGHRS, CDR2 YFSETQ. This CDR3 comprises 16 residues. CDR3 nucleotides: TGCGCCAGCAGCTTGGAGGGGGCTGGGATGAACACTGAAGCTTTCTTT. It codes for CASSLEGAGMNTEAFF.

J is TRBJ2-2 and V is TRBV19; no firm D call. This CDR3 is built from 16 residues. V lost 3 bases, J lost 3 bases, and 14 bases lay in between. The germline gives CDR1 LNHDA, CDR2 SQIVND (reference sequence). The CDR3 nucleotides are TGTGCCAGTAGTATTTGGCTAGGCGGCGACACCGGGGAGCTGTTTTTT. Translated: CASSIWLGGDTGELFF.

The DNA for the CDR3 is TGTGCCAGCAGCCAAGCTAGGACAGGGGGCGGGAAGGGGACCCAGTACTTC. It yields the protein CASSQARTGGGKGTQYF. V usage is TRBV3-1 (or the pseudogene TRBV3-2) and J usage is TRBJ2-5, with TRBD1 matching over 11 bases. CDR3 length: 17 residues. In germline, CDR1 is LGHDT, CDR2 YNNKEL (reference sequence). V trimming: 1 base; J trimming: 7 bases; junction bases outside the gene matches: 11.

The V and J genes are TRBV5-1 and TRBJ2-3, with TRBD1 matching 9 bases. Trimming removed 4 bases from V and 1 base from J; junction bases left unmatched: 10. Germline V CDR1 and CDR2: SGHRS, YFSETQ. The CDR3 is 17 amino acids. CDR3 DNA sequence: TGCGCCAGCAGCAGAGGGGACAGGGTAGCCGGCACAGATACGCAGTATTTT. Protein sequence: CASSRGDRVAGTDTQYF. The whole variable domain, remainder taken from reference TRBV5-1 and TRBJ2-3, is KAGVTQTPRYLIKTRGQQVTLSCSPISGHRSVSWYQQTPGQGLQFLFEYFSETQRNKGNFPGRFSGRQFSNSRSEMNVSTLELGDSALYLCASSRGDRVAGTDTQYFGPGTRLTVL.

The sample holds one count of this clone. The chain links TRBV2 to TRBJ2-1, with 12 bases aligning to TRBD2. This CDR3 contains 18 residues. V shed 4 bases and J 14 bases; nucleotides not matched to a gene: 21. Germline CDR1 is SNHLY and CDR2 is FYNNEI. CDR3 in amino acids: CASSGASGGGDPVGLEFF. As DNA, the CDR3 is TGTGCCAGCAGTGGGGCTAGCGGGGGGGGTGACCCCGTGGGCTTGGAGTTCTTC.

The CDR3 nucleotides read TGTGCCTGGAGGCCTGGGGGGATGGAGACCCAGTACTTC. Encoded protein: CAWRPGGMETQYF. The rearrangement links TRBV30 to TRBJ2-5; D may be TRBD2 (6 bases). Trimming took off 3 bases at V and 5 bases at J, with 13 bases between the two ends. Germline-derived CDR1 and CDR2 are GTSNPN and SVGIG (reference sequence). The CDR3 is 13 amino acids.